This T cell receptor beta chain was captured in a study of T cells in women clearing cervical HPV infection. Overall study: No precancer developed; the control's incident HPV16 infection cleared within 12 months. Study-wide findings and caveats: A classifier using richness and V gene abundances reached an AUC of nearly 0.85.

Germline CDR1 SGHDT, CDR2 YYEEEE. V dropped 0 bases and J dropped 4 bases, with 5 bases sitting between them. This CDR3 region has 13 residues. All donors had a single incident cervical HPV16 infection, not prevalent. Only in-frame clones appear in the TCRdb table, and some are missing; sequencing was by immunoSEQ multiplex PCR. Here the sample table reports around 30,000 clones. With respect to this clone: Its specificity is not known. The observed sequence ends 3 residues before the CDR3 terminus, with the missing tail filled in from the germline J gene.

V usage is TRBV5-6 and J usage is TRBJ1-3; D call uncertain. Sequenced: blood buffy coat. This clonotype originated in a woman aged 18 to 75 with a cervical HPV16 infection that either progressed to CIN3+ or cleared (not recorded which). Incomplete CDR3 DNA: TGTGCCAGCAGCTTGGGGCAGGGAAACACC. Amino acids: CASSLGQGNT. The entire CDR3 protein reads CASSLGQGNTIYF.